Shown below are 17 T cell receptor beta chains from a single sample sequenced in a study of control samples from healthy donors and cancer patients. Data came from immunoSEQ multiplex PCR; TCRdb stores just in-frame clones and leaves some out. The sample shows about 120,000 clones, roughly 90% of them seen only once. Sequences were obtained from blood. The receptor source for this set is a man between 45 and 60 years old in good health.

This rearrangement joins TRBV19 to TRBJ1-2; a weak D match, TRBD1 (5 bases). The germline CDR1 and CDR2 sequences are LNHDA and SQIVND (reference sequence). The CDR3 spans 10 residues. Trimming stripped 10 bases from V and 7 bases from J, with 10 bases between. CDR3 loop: CATGGGGYTF. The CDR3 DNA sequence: TGTGCCACCGGCGGGGGTGGCTACACCTTC.

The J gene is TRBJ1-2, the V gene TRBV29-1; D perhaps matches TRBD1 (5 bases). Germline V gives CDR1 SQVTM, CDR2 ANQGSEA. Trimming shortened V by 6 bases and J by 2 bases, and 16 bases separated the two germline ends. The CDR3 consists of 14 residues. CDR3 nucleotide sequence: TGCAGCGTCGTAGGGGCCTCAGGGAACTATGGCTACACCTTC. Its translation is CSVVGASGNYGYTF.

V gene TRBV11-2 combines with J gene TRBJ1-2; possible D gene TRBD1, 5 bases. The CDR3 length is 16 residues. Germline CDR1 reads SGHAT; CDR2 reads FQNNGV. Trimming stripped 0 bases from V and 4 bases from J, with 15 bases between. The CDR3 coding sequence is TGTGCCAGCAGCTTAGATTGGGGGTCCCCTCCCTATGGCTACACCTTC. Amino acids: CASSLDWGSPPYGYTF.

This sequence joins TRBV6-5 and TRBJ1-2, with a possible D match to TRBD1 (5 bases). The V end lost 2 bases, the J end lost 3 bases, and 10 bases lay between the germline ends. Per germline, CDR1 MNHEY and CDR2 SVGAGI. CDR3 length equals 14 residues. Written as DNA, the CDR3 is TGTGCCAGCAGTTACGGGGGGGATTACTATGGCTACACCTTC. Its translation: CASSYGGDYYGYTF.

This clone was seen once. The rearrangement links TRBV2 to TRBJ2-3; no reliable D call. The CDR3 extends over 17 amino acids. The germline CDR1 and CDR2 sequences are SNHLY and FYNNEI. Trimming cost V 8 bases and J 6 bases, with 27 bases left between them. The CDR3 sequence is CASPEGERALPPDTQYF. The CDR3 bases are TGTGCCAGCCCTGAAGGCGAGCGCGCACTTCCCCCGGATACGCAGTATTTT.

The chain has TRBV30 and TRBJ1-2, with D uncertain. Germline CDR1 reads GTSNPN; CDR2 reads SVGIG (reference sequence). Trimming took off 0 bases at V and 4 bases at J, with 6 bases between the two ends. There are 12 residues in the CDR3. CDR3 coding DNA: TGTGCCTGGAGTGTACTGGGCTATGGCTACACCTTC. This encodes CAWSVLGYGYTF. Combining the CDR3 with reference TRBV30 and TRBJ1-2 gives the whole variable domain SQTIHQWPATLVQPVGSPLSLECTVEGTSNPNLYWYRQAAGRGLQLLFYSVGIGQISSEVPQNLSASRPQDRQFILSSKKLLLSDSGFYLCAWSVLGYGYTFGSGTRLTVV.

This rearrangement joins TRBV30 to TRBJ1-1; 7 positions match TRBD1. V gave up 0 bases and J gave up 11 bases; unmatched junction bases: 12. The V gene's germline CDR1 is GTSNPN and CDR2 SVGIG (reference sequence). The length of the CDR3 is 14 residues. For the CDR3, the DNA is TGTGCCTGGAGTGTTACTGGCAGGGGGAGAGGGGCTTTCTTT. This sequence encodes CAWSVTGRGRGAFF.

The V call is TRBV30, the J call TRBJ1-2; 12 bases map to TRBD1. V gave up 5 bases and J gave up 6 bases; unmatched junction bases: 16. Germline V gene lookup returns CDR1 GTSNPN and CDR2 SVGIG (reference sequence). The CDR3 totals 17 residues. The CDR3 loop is CAWLPLLGTGGRDGYTF. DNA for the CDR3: TGTGCCTGGCTCCCACTCCTGGGGACAGGGGGCCGGGATGGCTACACCTTC. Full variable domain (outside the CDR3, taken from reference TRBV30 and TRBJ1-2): SQTIHQWPATLVQPVGSPLSLECTVEGTSNPNLYWYRQAAGRGLQLLFYSVGIGQISSEVPQNLSASRPQDRQFILSSKKLLLSDSGFYLCAWLPLLGTGGRDGYTFGSGTRLTVV.

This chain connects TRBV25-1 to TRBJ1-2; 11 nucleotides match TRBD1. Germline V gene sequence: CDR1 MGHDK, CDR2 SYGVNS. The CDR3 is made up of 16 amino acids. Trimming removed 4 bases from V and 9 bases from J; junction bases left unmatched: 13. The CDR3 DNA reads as TGTGCCAGCAGTGTTACCGGGACAGGGGGAGGAAGAAGCTACACCTTC. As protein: CASSVTGTGGGRSYTF.

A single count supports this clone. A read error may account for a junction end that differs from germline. The CDR3 reads CASSESLGRPHNF. The DNA of the CDR3 is TGCGCCAGCAGTGAGTCATTGGGCAGACCTCACAACTTT. V and J are TRBV10-2 and TRBJ1-1; D remains ambiguous. Germline V gives CDR1 WSHSY, CDR2 SAAADI. The CDR3 has 13 amino acids.

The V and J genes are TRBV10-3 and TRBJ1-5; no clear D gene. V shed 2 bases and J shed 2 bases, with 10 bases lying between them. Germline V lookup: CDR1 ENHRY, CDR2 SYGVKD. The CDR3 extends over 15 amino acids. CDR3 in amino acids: CAISEKGPRNQPQHF. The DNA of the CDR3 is TGTGCCATCAGTGAGAAAGGGCCTCGCAATCAGCCCCAGCATTTT.

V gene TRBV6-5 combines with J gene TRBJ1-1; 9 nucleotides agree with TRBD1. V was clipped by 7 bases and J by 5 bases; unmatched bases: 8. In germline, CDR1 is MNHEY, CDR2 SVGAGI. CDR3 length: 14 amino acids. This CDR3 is CASIAQGAGTEAFF. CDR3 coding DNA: TGTGCCAGCATAGCACAGGGGGCAGGAACTGAAGCTTTCTTT.

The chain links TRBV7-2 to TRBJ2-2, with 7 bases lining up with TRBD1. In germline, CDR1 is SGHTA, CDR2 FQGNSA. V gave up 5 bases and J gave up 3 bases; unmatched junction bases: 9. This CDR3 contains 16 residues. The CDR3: CASSPHTGTDTGELFF. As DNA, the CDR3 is TGTGCCAGCAGCCCCCACACAGGGACAGACACCGGGGAGCTGTTTTTT. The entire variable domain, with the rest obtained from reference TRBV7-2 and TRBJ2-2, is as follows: GAGVSQSPSNKVTEKGKDVELRCDPISGHTALYWYRQSLGQGLEFLIYFQGNSAPDKSGLPSDRFSAERTGGSVSTLTIQRTQQEDSAVYLCASSPHTGTDTGELFFGEGSRLTVL.

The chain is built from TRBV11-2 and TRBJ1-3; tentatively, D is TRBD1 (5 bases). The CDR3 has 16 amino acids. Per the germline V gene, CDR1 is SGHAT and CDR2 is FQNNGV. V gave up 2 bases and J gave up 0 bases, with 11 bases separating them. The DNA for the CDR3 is TGTGCCAGCAGCTTATGGGGCAGGGACTCTGGAAACACCATATATTTT. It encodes CASSLWGRDSGNTIYF. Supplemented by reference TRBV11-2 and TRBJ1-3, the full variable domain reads EAGVAQSPRYKIIEKRQSVAFWCNPISGHATLYWYQQILGQGPKLLIQFQNNGVVDDSQLPKDRFSAERLKGVDSTLKIQPAKLEDSAVYLCASSLWGRDSGNTIYFGEGSWLTVV.

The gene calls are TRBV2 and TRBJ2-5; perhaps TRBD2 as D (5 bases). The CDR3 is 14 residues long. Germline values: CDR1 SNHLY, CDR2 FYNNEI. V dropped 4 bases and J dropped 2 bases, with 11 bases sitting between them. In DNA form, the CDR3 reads TGTGCCAGCAGTGTTGGGCTAGCACAAGAGACCCAGTACTTC. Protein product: CASSVGLAQETQYF.

The CDR3 DNA reads TGTGCCAGCAGCGTGGGCGGGGACAGGACAACCTACGAGCAGTACTTC. Encoded protein: CASSVGGDRTTYEQYF. The chain has TRBV9 and TRBJ2-7, with 8 bases fitting TRBD1. Unmatched junction bases numbered 9, after V lost 2 bases and J lost 2 bases. CDR3 length: 16 residues. Germline V lookup: CDR1 SGDLS, CDR2 YYNGEE.

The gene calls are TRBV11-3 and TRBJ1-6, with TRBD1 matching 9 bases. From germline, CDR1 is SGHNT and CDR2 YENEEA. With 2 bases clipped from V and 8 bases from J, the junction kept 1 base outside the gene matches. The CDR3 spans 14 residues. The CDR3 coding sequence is TGTGCCAGCAGCTTAACAGGGGGCGATTCACCCCTCCACTTT. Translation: CASSLTGGDSPLHF.